This is a list of T cell receptor beta chains from one sample in a study of human T cells and chemical hapten exposure. TCRdb re-called the RACE reads through MiXCR, storing one row per CDR3 protein. The sample includes 30,000 or so distinct CDR3 sequences, less than 8% seen only once; the top ten take approximately 9.8%. The sample comprised whole blood. The receptors stem from a human donor in good health. Some clones in this sample may be carry-over from other donors' samples. CDR3s leave out the opening cysteine and the closing phenylalanine or tryptophan. Each record gives: CDR3 protein, V gene, CDR3 length, clone size. Rows may omit the clone size; those that give it use once, few, many or a size class.

SVGRRLAGADTQY TRBV29-1 13 many
AWSVIGGTYANYGYT TRBV30 15 NA
SATLGSNYGDT TRBV29-1 11 NA
ASSTGNAEAF TRBV13 10 NA
ASSPSLAGRGNEQF TRBV27 14 many
ASSSWTNSPLH TRBV7-2 11 NA
ASSVGQRSYGYT TRBV12-3/TRBV12-4 12 many
ASSSSGGISGELF TRBV10-2 13 few
SVLQGPTGELF TRBV29-1 11 many
ASHPREGVGSYT TRBV19 12 many
SGLRGVGTEAF TRBV29-1 11 many
ASSDPEGQRSNYGYT TRBV9 15 many
SAGHDNYEQY TRBV29-1 10 many
ASSGSGSSYEQY TRBV5-1 12 NA
ASSSNFYEQY TRBV12-3/TRBV12-4 10 many
ASSQKQGWGVDEKLF TRBV4-1 15 NA
ASSYSTAQRGNTEAF TRBV6-2/TRBV6-3 15 few
ASSQHDSSYEQY TRBV4-1 12 many
ASTQHRNNSPLH TRBV2 12 NA
ASSLAAGGPYNEQF TRBV5-1 14 few
ASRSGQSNTGELF TRBV2 13 many
ASSQGGRGNNEQF TRBV4-2 13 few
ASSEFAGGPSETQY TRBV25-1 14 many
ASSADRGMWGYT TRBV9 12 few
ASSLDLINTEAF TRBV5-1 12 many
ASSSPAGDMAQNIQY TRBV7-2 15 many
ASSHLMGGAEAF TRBV4-3 12 few
SARMGGTEAF TRBV20-1 10 many
ASSEGRQHYNEQF TRBV2 13 many
ASSLLKEGAEAF TRBV5-1 12 many
ASSQSGGTDTQY TRBV5-1 12 few
ASSQGTPNEQF TRBV27 11 many
SARDGDSGSFIQY TRBV20-1 13 many
ASSSHSGESSYEQY TRBV7-2 14 many
ASSVGARAVETQY TRBV9 13 many
ASSLPSVLYGYT TRBV12-3/TRBV12-4 12 large
SAGPRNEQF TRBV29-1 9 few
ASSQDSRRDEQF TRBV4-3 12 few
ASSHRGPTEAF TRBV27 11 few
SAPEPQRTDTQY TRBV20-1 12 many
ASSLTKNTEAF TRBV12-3/TRBV12-4 11 many
ASSDRLGADTQY TRBV6-1 12 few
ASAPGQGSNQPQH TRBV2 13 many
ASRNSETQY TRBV2 9 many
ASSLGGTGDQY TRBV11-2 11 NA
SARDKGTASNYGDT TRBV20-1 14 NA
ASSLEAGDYEQY TRBV5-1 12 many
ASSSGAAGEAF TRBV5-1 11 few
ASSEVSGSYETQY TRBV6-1 13 NA
ASSYSFQTLLTTNEKLF TRBV6-5 17 many
ASTQSYSGADTQY TRBV6-2/TRBV6-3 13 many
SASPRTSIGEQY TRBV20-1 12 many
ASSLLSASTVLY TRBV28 12 many
ASSQDAGTKNIQY TRBV3-1 13 many
ASSQFEGFEAF TRBV3-1 11 many